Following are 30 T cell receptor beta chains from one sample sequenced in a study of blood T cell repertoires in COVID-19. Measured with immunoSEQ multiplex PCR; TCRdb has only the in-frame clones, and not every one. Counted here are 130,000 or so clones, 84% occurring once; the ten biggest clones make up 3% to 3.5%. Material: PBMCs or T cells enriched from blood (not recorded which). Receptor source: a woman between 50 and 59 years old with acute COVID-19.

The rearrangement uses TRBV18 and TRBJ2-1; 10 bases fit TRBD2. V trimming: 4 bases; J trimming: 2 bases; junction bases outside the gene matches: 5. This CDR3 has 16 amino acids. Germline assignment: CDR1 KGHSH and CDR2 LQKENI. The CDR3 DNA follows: TGTGCCAGCTCACTCGATCTAGCGGGGGCCTACAATGAGCAGTTCTTC. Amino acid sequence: CASSLDLAGAYNEQFF.

Here the CDR3 DNA reads TGTGCCACCAGTGACCCACGACAGGGTTACGAGCAGTACTTC. Protein sequence: CATSDPRQGYEQYF. The gene calls are TRBV24-1 and TRBJ2-7; 7 bases line up with TRBD1. The CDR3 covers 14 residues. Germline V lookup: CDR1 KGHDR, CDR2 SFDVKD. V lost 4 bases to trimming and J lost 4 bases; unmatched junction nucleotides: 6.

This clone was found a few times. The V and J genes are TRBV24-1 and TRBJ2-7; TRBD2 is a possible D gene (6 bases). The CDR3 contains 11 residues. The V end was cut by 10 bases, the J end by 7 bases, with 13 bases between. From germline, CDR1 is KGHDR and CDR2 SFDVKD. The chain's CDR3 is CATASGEEQYF. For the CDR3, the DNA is TGTGCCACTGCCTCGGGGGAAGAGCAGTACTTC.

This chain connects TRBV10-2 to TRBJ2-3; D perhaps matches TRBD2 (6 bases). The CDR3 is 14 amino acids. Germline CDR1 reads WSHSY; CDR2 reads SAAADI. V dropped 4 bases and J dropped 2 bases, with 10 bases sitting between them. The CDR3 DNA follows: TGCGCCAGCAGTGCTAGCGTAATCACAGATACGCAGTATTTT. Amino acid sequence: CASSASVITDTQYF.

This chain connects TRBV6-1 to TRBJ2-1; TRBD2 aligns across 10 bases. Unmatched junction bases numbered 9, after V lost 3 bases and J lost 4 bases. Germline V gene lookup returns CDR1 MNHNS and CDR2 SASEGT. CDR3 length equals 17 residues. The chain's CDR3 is CASSDLPSGSGYNEQFF. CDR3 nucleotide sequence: TGTGCCAGCAGTGACCTCCCTAGCGGGAGTGGGTACAATGAGCAGTTCTTC.

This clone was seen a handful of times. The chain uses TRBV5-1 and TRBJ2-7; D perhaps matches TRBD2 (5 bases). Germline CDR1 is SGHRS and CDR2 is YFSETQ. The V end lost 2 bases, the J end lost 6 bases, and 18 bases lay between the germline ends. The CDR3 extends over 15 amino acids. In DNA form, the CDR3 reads TGCGCCAGCAGCTTTTACCGTGGTGAGGGCTCCGAGCAGTACTTC. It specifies CASSFYRGEGSEQYF.

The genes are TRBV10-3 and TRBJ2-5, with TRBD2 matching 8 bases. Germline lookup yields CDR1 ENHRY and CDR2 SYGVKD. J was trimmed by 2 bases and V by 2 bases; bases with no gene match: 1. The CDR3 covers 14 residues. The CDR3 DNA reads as TGTGCCATCAGTGAGGCTAGCGGGCAAGAGACCCAGTACTTC. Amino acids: CAISEASGQETQYF.

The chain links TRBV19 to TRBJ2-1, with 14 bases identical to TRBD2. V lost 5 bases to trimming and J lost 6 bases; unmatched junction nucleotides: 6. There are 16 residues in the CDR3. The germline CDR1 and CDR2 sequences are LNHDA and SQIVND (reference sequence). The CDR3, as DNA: TGTGCCAGTAGTCTCGGACTAGCGGGAGGATTCAATGAGCAGTTCTTC. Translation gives CASSLGLAGGFNEQFF.

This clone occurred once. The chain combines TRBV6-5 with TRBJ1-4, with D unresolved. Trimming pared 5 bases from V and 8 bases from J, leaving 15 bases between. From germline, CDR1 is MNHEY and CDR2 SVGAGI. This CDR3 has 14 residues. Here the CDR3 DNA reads TGTGCCAGCAGTACGCGGGGTAGTACGGAAAAACTGTTTTTT. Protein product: CASSTRGSTEKLFF.

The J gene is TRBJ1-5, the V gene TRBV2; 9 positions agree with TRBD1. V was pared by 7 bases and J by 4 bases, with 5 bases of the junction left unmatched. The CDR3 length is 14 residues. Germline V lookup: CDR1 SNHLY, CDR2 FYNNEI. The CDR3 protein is CASKGTGSNQPQHF. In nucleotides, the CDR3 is TGTGCCAGCAAAGGGACAGGGAGTAATCAGCCCCAGCATTTT.

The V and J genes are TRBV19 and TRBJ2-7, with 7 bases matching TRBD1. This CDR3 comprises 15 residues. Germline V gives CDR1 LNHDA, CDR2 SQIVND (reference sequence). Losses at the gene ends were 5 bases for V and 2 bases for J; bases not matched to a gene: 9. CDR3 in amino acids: CASSADRVGAYEQYF. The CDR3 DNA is TGTGCCAGTAGTGCCGACAGGGTAGGCGCCTACGAGCAGTACTTC. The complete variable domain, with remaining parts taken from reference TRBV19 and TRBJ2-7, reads DGGITQSPKYLFRKEGQNVTLSCEQNLNHDAMYWYRQDPGQGLRLIYYSQIVNDFQKGDIAEGYSVSREKKESFPLTVTSAQKNPTAFYLCASSADRVGAYEQYFGPGTRLTVT.

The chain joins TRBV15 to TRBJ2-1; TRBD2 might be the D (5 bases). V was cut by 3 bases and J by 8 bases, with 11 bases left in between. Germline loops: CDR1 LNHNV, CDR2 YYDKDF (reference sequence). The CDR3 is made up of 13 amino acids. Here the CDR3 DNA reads TGTGCCACCAGCAGCCAACTAGACTATGAGCAGTTCTTC. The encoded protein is CATSSQLDYEQFF.

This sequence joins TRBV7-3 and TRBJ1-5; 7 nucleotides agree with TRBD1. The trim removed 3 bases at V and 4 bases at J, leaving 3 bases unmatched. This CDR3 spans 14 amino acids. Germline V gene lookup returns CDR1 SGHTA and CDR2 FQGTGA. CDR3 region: CASSLTGPNQPQHF. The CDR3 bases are TGTGCCAGCAGCTTGACAGGGCCAAATCAGCCCCAGCATTTT.

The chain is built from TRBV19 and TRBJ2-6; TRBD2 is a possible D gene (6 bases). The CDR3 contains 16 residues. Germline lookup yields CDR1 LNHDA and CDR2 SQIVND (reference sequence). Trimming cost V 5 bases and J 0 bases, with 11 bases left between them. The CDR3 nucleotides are TGTGCCAGTAGTCCCGGAGGGCCCTCTGGGGCCAACGTCCTGACTTTC. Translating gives CASSPGGPSGANVLTF.

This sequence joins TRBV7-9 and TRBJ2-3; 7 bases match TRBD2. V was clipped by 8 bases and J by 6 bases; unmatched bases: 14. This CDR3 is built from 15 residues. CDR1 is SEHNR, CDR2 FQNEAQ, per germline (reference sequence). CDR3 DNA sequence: TGTGCCAGCGAGGGCAGTCGGCGGGAGAGGGATACGCAGTATTTT. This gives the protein CASEGSRRERDTQYF.

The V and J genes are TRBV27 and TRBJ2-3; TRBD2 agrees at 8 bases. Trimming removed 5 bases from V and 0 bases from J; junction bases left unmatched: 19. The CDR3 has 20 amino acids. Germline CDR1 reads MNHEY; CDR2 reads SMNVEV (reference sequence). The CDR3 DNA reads TGTGCCAGCAGTCCCCTCCCCCTAGCGGGTTTAGGGGCGAGCACAGATACGCAGTATTTT. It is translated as CASSPLPLAGLGASTDTQYF.

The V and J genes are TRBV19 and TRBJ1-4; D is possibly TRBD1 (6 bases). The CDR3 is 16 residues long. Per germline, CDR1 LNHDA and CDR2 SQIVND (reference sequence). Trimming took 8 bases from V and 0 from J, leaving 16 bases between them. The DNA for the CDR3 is TGTGCCAGTCCAAAGGACAGAGTTTCAACTAATGAAAAACTGTTTTTT. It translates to CASPKDRVSTNEKLFF.

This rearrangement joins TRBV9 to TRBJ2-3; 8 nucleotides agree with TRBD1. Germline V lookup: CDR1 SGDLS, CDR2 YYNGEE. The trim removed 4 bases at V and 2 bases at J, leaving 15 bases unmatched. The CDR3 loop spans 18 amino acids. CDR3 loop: CASSPNNSPGQDTDTQYF. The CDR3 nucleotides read TGTGCCAGCAGCCCCAACAACTCCCCGGGACAGGACACAGATACGCAGTATTTT.

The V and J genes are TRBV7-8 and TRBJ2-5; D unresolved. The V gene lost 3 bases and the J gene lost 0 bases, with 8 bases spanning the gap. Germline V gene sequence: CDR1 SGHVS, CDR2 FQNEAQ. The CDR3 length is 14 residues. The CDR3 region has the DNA TGTGCCAGCAGCTTCCTCTTTAACCAAGAGACCCAGTACTTC. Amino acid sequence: CASSFLFNQETQYF.

This CDR3 is CASSPRAGDYNEQFF. The CDR3, as DNA: TGTGCCAGCTCACCCCGCGCAGGGGACTACAATGAGCAGTTCTTC. This chain links TRBV18 with TRBJ2-1; D possibly corresponds to TRBD1 (6 bases). V lost 3 bases and J 3 bases, leaving 12 bases between the germline ends. The germline CDR1 and CDR2 sequences are KGHSH and LQKENI. The CDR3 is 15 amino acids. Drawing the rest from reference TRBV18 and TRBJ2-1, the complete variable domain is NAGVMQNPRHLVRRRGQEARLRCSPMKGHSHVYWYRQLPEEGLKFMVYLQKENIIDESGMPKERFSAEFPKEGPSILRIQQVVRGDSAAYFCASSPRAGDYNEQFFGPGTRLTVL.

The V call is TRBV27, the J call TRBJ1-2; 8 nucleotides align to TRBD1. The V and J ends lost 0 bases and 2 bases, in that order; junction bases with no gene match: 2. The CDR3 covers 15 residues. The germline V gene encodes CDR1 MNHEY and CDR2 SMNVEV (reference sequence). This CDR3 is CASSLSWTGNYGYTF. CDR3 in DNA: TGTGCCAGCAGTTTATCCTGGACAGGGAACTATGGCTACACCTTC.

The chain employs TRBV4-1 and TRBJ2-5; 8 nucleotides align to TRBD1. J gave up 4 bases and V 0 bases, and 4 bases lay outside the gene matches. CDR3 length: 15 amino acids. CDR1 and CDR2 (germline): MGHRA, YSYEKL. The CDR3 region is CASSQDEQGGETQYF. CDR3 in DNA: TGCGCCAGCAGCCAAGATGAACAGGGGGGAGAGACCCAGTACTTC.

This CDR3 reads CASSQAPQGTRYF. The CDR3 DNA sequence: TGTGCCAGCAGCCAAGCTCCCCAGGGGACCAGGTACTTC. V usage is TRBV3-1 (or the pseudogene TRBV3-2) and J usage is TRBJ2-5, with D possibly TRBD1 on 6 matching bases. The CDR3 has 13 amino acids. V was shortened by 1 base and J by 13 bases, with 16 bases between the two germline ends. Germline V lookup: CDR1 LGHDT, CDR2 YNNKEL (reference sequence).

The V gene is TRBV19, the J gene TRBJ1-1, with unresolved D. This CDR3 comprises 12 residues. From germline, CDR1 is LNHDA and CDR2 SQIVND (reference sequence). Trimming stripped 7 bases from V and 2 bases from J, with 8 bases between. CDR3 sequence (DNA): TGTGCCAGTACATGGGCCAACACTGAAGCTTTCTTT. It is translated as CASTWANTEAFF.

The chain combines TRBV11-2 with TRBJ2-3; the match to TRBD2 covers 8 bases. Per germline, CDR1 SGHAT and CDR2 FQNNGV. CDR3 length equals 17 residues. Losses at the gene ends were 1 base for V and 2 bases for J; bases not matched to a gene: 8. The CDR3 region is CASSLVAGSSNTDTQYF. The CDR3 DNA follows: TGTGCCAGCAGCTTAGTAGCGGGGTCGTCGAACACAGATACGCAGTATTTT.

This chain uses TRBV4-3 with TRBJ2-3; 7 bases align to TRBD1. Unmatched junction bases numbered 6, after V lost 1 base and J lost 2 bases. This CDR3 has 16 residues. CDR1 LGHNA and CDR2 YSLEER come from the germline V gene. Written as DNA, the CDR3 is TGCGCCAGCAGCCAAGGTCTAGGGGGCTACACAGATACGCAGTATTTT. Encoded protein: CASSQGLGGYTDTQYF.

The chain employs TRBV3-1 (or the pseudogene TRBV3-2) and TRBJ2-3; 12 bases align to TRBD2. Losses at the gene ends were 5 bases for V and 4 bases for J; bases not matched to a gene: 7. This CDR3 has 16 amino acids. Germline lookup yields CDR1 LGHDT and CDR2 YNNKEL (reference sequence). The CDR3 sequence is CASSKVLAGGPDTQYF. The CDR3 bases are TGTGCCAGCAGCAAAGTTCTAGCGGGAGGGCCAGATACGCAGTATTTT.

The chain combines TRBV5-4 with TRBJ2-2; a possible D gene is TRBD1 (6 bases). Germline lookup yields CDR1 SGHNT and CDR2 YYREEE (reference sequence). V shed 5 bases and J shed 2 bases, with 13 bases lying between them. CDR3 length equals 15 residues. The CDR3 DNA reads TGTGCCAGCAGGCGCGACAGGATAAACACCGGGGAGCTGTTTTTT. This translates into CASRRDRINTGELFF.

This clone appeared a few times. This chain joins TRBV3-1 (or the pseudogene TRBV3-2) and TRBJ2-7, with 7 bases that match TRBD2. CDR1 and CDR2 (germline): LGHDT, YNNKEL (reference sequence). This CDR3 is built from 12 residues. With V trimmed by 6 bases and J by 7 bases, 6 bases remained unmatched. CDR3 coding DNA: TGTGCCAGCAGTGGGACTACCAAGGAGCAGTACTTC. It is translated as CASSGTTKEQYF.

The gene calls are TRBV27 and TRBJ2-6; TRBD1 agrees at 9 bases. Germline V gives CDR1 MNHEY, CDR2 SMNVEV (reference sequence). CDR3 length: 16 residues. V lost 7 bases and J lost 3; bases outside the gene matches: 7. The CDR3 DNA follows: TGTGCCAGCAAGGAACAGGGGGCTTATGGGGCCAACGTCCTGACTTTC. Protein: CASKEQGAYGANVLTF.